Presented here are 27 T cell receptor beta chains from one specimen sequenced in a study of T cells in Graves' hyperthyroidism and ophthalmopathy. RNA transcripts were the template for amplifying TCR beta CDR3 regions. TCR CDR3 underwent first-round RT-PCR with the HTBI primer set. Via MiXCR, TCRdb re-called the multiplex PCR reads, giving one row per CDR3 protein. Here the sample spans 390,000 or so distinct CDR3 sequences, roughly 14% being singletons. The sample taken for sequencing was blood. The receptors originated from a man between 18 and 35 years old with Graves' ophthalmopathy.

This clonotype has a handful of counts. The genes are TRBV9 and TRBJ2-1; 15 bases map to TRBD2. V lost 4 bases, J lost 0 bases, and 5 bases stayed unmatched. Germline loops: CDR1 SGDLS, CDR2 YYNGEE. This CDR3 has 18 residues. In DNA, the CDR3 is TGTGCCAGCAGCCTCGGACTAGCGGGAGGGCCCTCCTACAATGAGCAGTTCTTC. It translates to CASSLGLAGGPSYNEQFF. The full variable domain, with the rest looked up from reference TRBV9 and TRBJ2-1, is DSGVTQTPKHLITATGQRVTLRCSPRSGDLSVYWYQQSLDQGLQFLIQYYNGEERAKGNILERFSAQQFPDLHSELNLSSLELGDSALYFCASSLGLAGGPSYNEQFFGPGTRLTVL.

With regard to this clonotype: Germline is not matched at one junction end, which may reflect a read error. The chain links TRBV7-3 to TRBJ2-3; possible D gene TRBD1, 5 bases. Germline CDR1 SGHTA, CDR2 FQGTGA. This CDR3 comprises 14 residues. The CDR3 reads CASSQTGGIDTQYF. The CDR3 bases are TGCGCCAGCAGCCAAACAGGTGGTATAGATACGCAGTATTTT.

This clonotype was observed at least ten times. The chain recombines TRBV11-2 with TRBJ2-3; D remains unclear. The CDR3 contains 16 residues. CDR1 is SGHAT and CDR2 is FQNNGV in the germline V gene. V was clipped by 5 bases and J by 0 bases, with 15 bases between them. CDR3 region: CASSAPHQLSTDTQYF. The CDR3 DNA is TGTGCCAGCAGCGCCCCCCACCAGTTAAGCACAGATACGCAGTATTTT. Using reference TRBV11-2 and TRBJ2-3 for the parts outside the CDR3, the full variable domain is EAGVAQSPRYKIIEKRQSVAFWCNPISGHATLYWYQQILGQGPKLLIQFQNNGVVDDSQLPKDRFSAERLKGVDSTLKIQPAKLEDSAVYLCASSAPHQLSTDTQYFGPGTRLTVL.

The CDR3 coding sequence is TGTGCCAGCAGCGAAACCCCCGTGGACACTTATAGCAATCAGCCCCAGCATTTT. Protein product: CASSETPVDTYSNQPQHF. The chain combines TRBV11-1 with TRBJ1-5; perhaps TRBD1 as D (5 bases). Per the germline V gene, CDR1 is SGHAT and CDR2 is FQDESV (reference sequence). The V end lost 5 bases, the J end lost 0 bases, and 20 bases lay between the germline ends. This CDR3 is built from 18 residues.

This clonotype was counted at least ten times. The rearrangement links TRBV27 to TRBJ1-1; D is unresolved. The CDR3 has 14 amino acids. Germline V gene data show CDR1 as MNHEY and CDR2 as SMNVEV (reference sequence). V was cut by 1 base and J by 3 bases, with 9 bases left in between. The CDR3 bases are TGTGCCAGCAGTTTATGGGAGGGCGACACTGAAGCTTTCTTT. Translating gives CASSLWEGDTEAFF.

This clonotype was counted ten times or more. The rearrangement links TRBV6-1 to TRBJ2-3; possible D gene TRBD2, 6 bases. This CDR3 is built from 15 residues. Germline V CDR1 and CDR2: MNHNS, SASEGT. V lost 6 bases and J 1 base, leaving 14 bases between the germline ends. The CDR3 is CASSPLSGRTDTQYF. CDR3 sequence (DNA): TGTGCCAGCAGCCCGCTTAGCGGACGCACAGATACGCAGTATTTT.

This clonotype was detected many times. The chain joins TRBV18 to TRBJ2-1; the match to TRBD1 covers 11 bases. This CDR3 is built from 14 residues. Unmatched junction bases numbered 2, after V lost 3 bases and J lost 7 bases. The V gene's germline CDR1 is KGHSH and CDR2 LQKENI. CDR3 sequence reads: CASSPGQGVNEQFF. The DNA of the CDR3 is TGTGCCAGCTCACCGGGACAGGGGGTAAATGAGCAGTTCTTC.

This clonotype has a count of ten or more. V usage is TRBV20-1 and J usage is TRBJ2-7, with 14 bases matching TRBD2. V lost 2 bases and J lost 5; bases outside the gene matches: 5. The CDR3 is 15 residues long. CDR1 and CDR2 from the germline V gene are DFQATT and SNEGSKA (reference sequence). CDR3 protein: CSARSGLAGANEQYF. The CDR3 coding sequence is TGCAGTGCTAGATCGGGACTAGCGGGAGCCAACGAGCAGTACTTC.

This clonotype was seen more than once but under ten times. The rearrangement uses TRBV5-6 and TRBJ1-5, with a tentative D call TRBD1 (6 bases). This CDR3 is built from 14 residues. Germline loops: CDR1 SGHDT, CDR2 YYEEEE. Trimming stripped 3 bases from V and 3 bases from J, with 10 bases between. Written as DNA, the CDR3 is TGTGCCAGCAGCTCCCGGGACAACAATCAGCCCCAGCATTTT. Encoded protein: CASSSRDNNQPQHF.

This clonotype was observed a few times. This may arise from a read error, as a much more abundant clone is one base away. This chain uses TRBV27 with TRBJ2-7; 7 nucleotides align to TRBD2. Germline CDR1 is MNHEY and CDR2 is SMNVEV (reference sequence). V lost 8 bases and J lost 3; bases outside the gene matches: 7. There are 13 residues in the CDR3. Here the CDR3 DNA reads TGTGCCAGCTGTGGCGGGGGTCGCTACGAGCAGTACTTC. It codes for CASCGGGRYEQYF.

The chain has TRBV3-1 and TRBJ2-1, with D maybe TRBD2 (5 bases). The length of the CDR3 is 13 residues. Looked up from germline, CDR1 is LGHDT and CDR2 is YNNKEL (reference sequence). Trimming pared 8 bases from V and 8 bases from J, leaving 16 bases between. CDR3 residues: CASVARTGDEQFF. The CDR3 DNA reads TGTGCCAGCGTCGCGAGGACCGGGGATGAGCAGTTCTTC.

This clonotype was found many times. The chain combines TRBV20-1 with TRBJ2-3; TRBD2 is a possible D gene (7 bases). The V and J ends lost 7 bases and 6 bases respectively, with 17 bases between them. This CDR3 is built from 13 residues. Germline assignment: CDR1 DFQATT and CDR2 SNEGSKA (reference sequence). The CDR3 DNA sequence: TGCAGTGTCACGGGCGGGGGCGGGGATACGCAGTATTTT. The encoded protein is CSVTGGGGDTQYF.

This clonotype was seen at least ten times. The chain carries TRBV2 and TRBJ1-4; TRBD1 matches at 7 bases. V lost 3 bases, J lost 10 bases, and 8 bases stayed unmatched. The length of the CDR3 is 14 residues. Germline CDR1 is SNHLY and CDR2 is FYNNEI. The DNA of the CDR3 is TGTGCCAGCAGTGAGGGGGTACAGGGGAGAAAACTGTTTTTT. Its translation: CASSEGVQGRKLFF.

This clonotype was seen ten or more times. Here the CDR3 reads CSAPKTPRDEKLFF. CDR3 nucleotide sequence: TGCAGTGCTCCGAAGACTCCCCGGGATGAAAAACTGTTTTTT. The chain employs TRBV20-1 and TRBJ1-4; no reliable D call. V gave up 5 bases and J gave up 6 bases, with 16 bases separating them. Germline lookup yields CDR1 DFQATT and CDR2 SNEGSKA (reference sequence). This CDR3 comprises 14 residues.

This clonotype was recorded at least ten times. The V call is TRBV2, the J call TRBJ2-7; perhaps TRBD1 as D (6 bases). The V end was cut by 1 base, the J end by 3 bases, with 19 bases between. CDR3 length: 17 amino acids. Germline V gene data show CDR1 as SNHLY and CDR2 as FYNNEI. The CDR3 DNA sequence: TGTGCCAGCAGTGAAGAGAGGGGCAGGGGTCGAAACTACGAGCAGTACTTC. This encodes CASSEERGRGRNYEQYF.

This clonotype showed up many times. The chain links TRBV7-2 to TRBJ2-7; D is unresolved. V lost 1 base to trimming and J lost 5 bases, with 18 bases between them. CDR3 length: 16 residues. Germline loops: CDR1 SGHTA, CDR2 FQGNSA. The CDR3 nucleotides read TGTGCCAGCAGCTTAGAGGCTAGTAGGGCCCCTAACGAGCAGTACTTC. Residues: CASSLEASRAPNEQYF.

The sample holds many counts of this clonotype. The rearrangement links TRBV12-3 or TRBV12-4 to TRBJ2-1; 8 bases align to TRBD1. The CDR3 covers 15 residues. The V segment lost 7 bases and the J segment 4 bases; nucleotides outside the gene matches: 9. In DNA form, the CDR3 reads TGTGCCAGCAACTCCGCCCGGACAGGGTACAATGAGCAGTTCTTC. Translated, it gives CASNSARTGYNEQFF.

In its sample, this clonotype was seen many times. This chain links TRBV7-2 with TRBJ2-5; 7 bases line up with TRBD2. V was clipped by 2 bases and J by 4 bases; unmatched bases: 4. Germline lookup yields CDR1 SGHTA and CDR2 FQGNSA. The CDR3 spans 14 residues. CDR3 region: CASSLTGGRETQYF. The CDR3 DNA sequence: TGTGCCAGCAGCTTAACGGGAGGCCGAGAGACCCAGTACTTC.

In regard to this clonotype: A junction end diverges from the germline sequence, so it may reflect a read error. The V call is TRBV6-2 or TRBV6-3, the J call TRBJ2-1; the D call may be TRBD1 or TRBD2 (6 bases each). Germline-derived CDR1 and CDR2 are MNHEY and SVGEGT. The CDR3 is 19 residues long. This chain's CDR3 is CANSYSGLAGTSSYNEQFF. In nucleotides, the CDR3 is TGTGCCAACAGTTACTCAGGACTGGCGGGGACAAGCTCCTACAATGAGCAGTTCTTC.

The chain is built from TRBV6-2 or TRBV6-3 and TRBJ2-2; no firm D call. V was pared by 2 bases and J by 7 bases, with 5 bases between. This CDR3 has 12 residues. CDR1 is MNHEY, CDR2 SVGEGT, per germline. In DNA form, the CDR3 reads TGTGCCAGCAGTTACGGGAACGGGGAGCTGTTTTTT. Its protein is CASSYGNGELFF.

This clonotype was recorded at least ten times. For the CDR3, the DNA is TGTGCCAGCAGCTTAGAGGGACCAGGGGATACGCAGTATTTT. This encodes CASSLEGPGDTQYF. This chain uses TRBV7-2 with TRBJ2-3; D tentatively fits TRBD1 or TRBD2 (5 bases each). Germline V lookup: CDR1 SGHTA, CDR2 FQGNSA. CDR3 length equals 14 residues. Trimming cost V 1 base and J 6 bases, with 11 bases left between them.

This clonotype was counted only a few times. This could be a read error, since a much larger clone is one nucleotide away. The V and J genes are TRBV11-2 and TRBJ1-2, with a possible D match to TRBD1 (6 bases). The CDR3 is 15 amino acids. Germline CDR1 reads SGHAT; CDR2 reads FQNNGV. Deletions cut 5 bases from V and 4 bases from J, with 17 bases between. The CDR3 sequence is CASSPNREVFYGYTF. CDR3 coding DNA: TGTGCCAGCAGCCCTAACAGGGAGGTATTCTATGGCTACACCTTC.

The table lists this clonotype with many counts. The V call is TRBV19, the J call TRBJ2-4; unclear D gene. The V end was cut by 3 bases, the J end by 6 bases, with 15 bases between. The CDR3 runs to 15 residues. The V gene's germline CDR1 is LNHDA and CDR2 SQIVND (reference sequence). The CDR3 DNA reads TGTGCCAGTAGTATCTGGGGATCCCTCGGAAACATTCAGTACTTC. It encodes CASSIWGSLGNIQYF.

As concerns this clonotype: Being one base from a much bigger clone, this may be a read error. The chain employs TRBV7-9 and TRBJ2-1; possibly TRBD2 for D (6 bases). The CDR3 is 16 amino acids. In germline, CDR1 is SEHNR, CDR2 FQNEAQ (reference sequence). This CDR3 reads CASSLLAGDSYNGQFF. For the CDR3, the DNA is TGTGCCAGCAGCCTTCTAGCCGGGGACTCCTACAATGGGCAGTTCTTC.

Points on this clonotype: A much larger clone differs from this one at a single base, so this may be a read error. V gene TRBV12-3 or TRBV12-4 combines with J gene TRBJ2-1, with 12 bases identical to TRBD2. The end of the DNA fits TRBJ2-7 better, so the J call may be wrong. This CDR3 is 20 amino acids long. CDR3 sequence (DNA): TGTGCCAGCAGCCAAGTGGTCGGCGGTCTAGCGGGAGGGCCCCACAATGAGCAGTACTTC. It specifies CASSQVVGGLAGGPHNEQYF.

This clonotype has at least ten counts. CDR3 loop: CASSLEVGGAYEQYF. CDR3 coding DNA: TGTGCCAGCAGCTTAGAGGTCGGGGGGGCTTACGAGCAGTACTTC. The chain employs TRBV7-2 and TRBJ2-7, with 8 bases aligning to TRBD2. V lost 1 base to trimming and J lost 4 bases; unmatched junction nucleotides: 6. Germline values: CDR1 SGHTA, CDR2 FQGNSA. This CDR3 region has 15 residues.

This clonotype showed up many times. The rearrangement links TRBV5-5 to TRBJ1-3, with D perhaps matching TRBD1 (5 bases). Germline-derived CDR1 and CDR2 are SGHKS and YYEKEE (reference sequence). The CDR3 loop spans 15 amino acids. V lost 1 base and J lost 2, with 10 bases in between. For the CDR3, the DNA is TGTGCCAGCAGCTTGAGTGGGGGGACTGGAAACACCATATATTTT. Translation: CASSLSGGTGNTIYF.